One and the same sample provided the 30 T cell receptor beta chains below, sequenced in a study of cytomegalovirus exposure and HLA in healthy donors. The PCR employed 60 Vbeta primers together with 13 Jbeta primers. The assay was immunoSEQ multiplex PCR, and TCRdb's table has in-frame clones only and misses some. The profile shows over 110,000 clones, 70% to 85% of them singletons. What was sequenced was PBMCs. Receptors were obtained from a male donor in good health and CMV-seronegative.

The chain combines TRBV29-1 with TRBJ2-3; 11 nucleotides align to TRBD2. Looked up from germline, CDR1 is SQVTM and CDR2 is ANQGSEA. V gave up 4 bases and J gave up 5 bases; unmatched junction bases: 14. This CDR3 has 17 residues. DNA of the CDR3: TGCAGCGTTGTCCTGCTAGCGGGAGGCGCCAGGGGAGATACGCAGTATTTT. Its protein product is CSVVLLAGGARGDTQYF.

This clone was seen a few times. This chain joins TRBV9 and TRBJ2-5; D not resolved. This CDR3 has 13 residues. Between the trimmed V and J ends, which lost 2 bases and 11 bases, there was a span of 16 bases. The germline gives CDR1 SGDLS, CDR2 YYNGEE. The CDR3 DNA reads TGTGCCAGCAGCGTCGACGGGTTCAGTGAGCAGTACTTC. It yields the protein CASSVDGFSEQYF.

The CDR3 region is CASSIDRATGELFF. As DNA, the CDR3 is TGTGCCAGTAGTATCGACAGGGCCACCGGGGAGCTGTTTTTT. V gene TRBV19 combines with J gene TRBJ2-2, with 7 bases fitting TRBD1. Germline CDR1 and CDR2: LNHDA and SQIVND (reference sequence). V lost 3 bases, J lost 4 bases, and 2 bases stayed unmatched. The CDR3 is 14 residues long. The variable domain in full, with the rest retrieved from reference TRBV19 and TRBJ2-2, is DGGITQSPKYLFRKEGQNVTLSCEQNLNHDAMYWYRQDPGQGLRLIYYSQIVNDFQKGDIAEGYSVSREKKESFPLTVTSAQKNPTAFYLCASSIDRATGELFFGEGSRLTVL.

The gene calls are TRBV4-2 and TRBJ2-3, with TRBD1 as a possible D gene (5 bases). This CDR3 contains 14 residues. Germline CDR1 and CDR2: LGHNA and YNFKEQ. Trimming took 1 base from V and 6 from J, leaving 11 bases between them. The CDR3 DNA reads TGTGCCAGCAGCCAAGTTCAGGGTGAGGATACGCAGTATTTT. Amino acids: CASSQVQGEDTQYF.

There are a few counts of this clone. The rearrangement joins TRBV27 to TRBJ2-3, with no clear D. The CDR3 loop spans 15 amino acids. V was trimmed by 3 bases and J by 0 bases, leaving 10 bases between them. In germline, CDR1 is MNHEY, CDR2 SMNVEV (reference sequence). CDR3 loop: CASSLVAASTDTQYF. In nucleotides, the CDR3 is TGTGCCAGCAGTTTGGTAGCAGCTAGCACAGATACGCAGTATTTT.

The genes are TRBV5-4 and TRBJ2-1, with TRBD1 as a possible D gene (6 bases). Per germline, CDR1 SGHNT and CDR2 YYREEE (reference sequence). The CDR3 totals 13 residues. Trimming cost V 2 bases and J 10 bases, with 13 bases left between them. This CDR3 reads CASSFDGGGEQFF. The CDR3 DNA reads TGTGCCAGCAGCTTCGATGGGGGCGGCGAGCAGTTCTTC.

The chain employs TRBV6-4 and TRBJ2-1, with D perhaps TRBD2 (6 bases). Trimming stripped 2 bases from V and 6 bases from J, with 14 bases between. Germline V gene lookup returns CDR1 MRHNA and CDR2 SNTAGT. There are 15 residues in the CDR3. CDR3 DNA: TGTGCCAGCAGTGACAAGTCGGGAGAGGGCAATGAGCAGTTCTTC. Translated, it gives CASSDKSGEGNEQFF.

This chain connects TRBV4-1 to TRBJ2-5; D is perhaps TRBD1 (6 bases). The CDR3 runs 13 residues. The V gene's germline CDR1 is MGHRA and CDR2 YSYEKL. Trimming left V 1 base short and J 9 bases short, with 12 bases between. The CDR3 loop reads CASSQGQAEAQYF. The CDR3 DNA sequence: TGCGCCAGCAGCCAAGGACAGGCGGAGGCCCAGTACTTC.

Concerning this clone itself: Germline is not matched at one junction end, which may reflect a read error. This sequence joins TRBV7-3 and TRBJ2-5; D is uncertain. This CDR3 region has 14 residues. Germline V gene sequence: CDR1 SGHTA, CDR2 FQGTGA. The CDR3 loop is CASSLTGHQETQYF. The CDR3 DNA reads TGTGCCAGCAGCTTAACGGGCCACCAGGAGACCCAGTACTTC.

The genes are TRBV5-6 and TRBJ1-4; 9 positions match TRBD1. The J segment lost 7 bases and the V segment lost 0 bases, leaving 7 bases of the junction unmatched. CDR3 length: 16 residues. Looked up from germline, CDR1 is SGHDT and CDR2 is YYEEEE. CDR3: CASSLAATGGVEKLFF. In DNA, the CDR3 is TGTGCCAGCAGCTTGGCCGCGACAGGGGGTGTTGAAAAACTGTTTTTT.

The DNA for the CDR3 is TGTGCCAGCAGCGTATTAAACAGGATGAACACTGAAGCTTTCTTT. It yields the protein CASSVLNRMNTEAFF. The J gene is TRBJ1-1, the V gene TRBV9; D is perhaps TRBD1 (5 bases). The CDR3 totals 15 residues. Trimming removed 1 base from V and 0 bases from J, with 10 bases in between. In germline, CDR1 is SGDLS, CDR2 YYNGEE.

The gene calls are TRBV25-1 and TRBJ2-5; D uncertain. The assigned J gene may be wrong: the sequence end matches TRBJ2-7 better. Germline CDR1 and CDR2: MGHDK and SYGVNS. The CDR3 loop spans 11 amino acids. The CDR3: CASMNSYEQYF. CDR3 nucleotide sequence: TGTGCCAGCATGAACAGCTACGAGCAGTACTTC.

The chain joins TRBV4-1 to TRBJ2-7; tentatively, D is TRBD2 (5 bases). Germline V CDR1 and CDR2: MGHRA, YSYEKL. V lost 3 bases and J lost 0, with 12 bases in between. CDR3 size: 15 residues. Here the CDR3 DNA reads TGCGCCAGCAGCCAGGCAAGCGGAAACTCCTACGAGCAGTACTTC. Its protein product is CASSQASGNSYEQYF.

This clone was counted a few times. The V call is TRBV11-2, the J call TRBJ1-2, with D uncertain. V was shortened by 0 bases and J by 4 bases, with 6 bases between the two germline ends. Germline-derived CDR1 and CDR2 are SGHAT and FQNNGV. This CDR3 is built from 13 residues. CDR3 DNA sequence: TGTGCCAGCAGCTTAGACAGGCCCTATGGCTACACCTTC. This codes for CASSLDRPYGYTF.

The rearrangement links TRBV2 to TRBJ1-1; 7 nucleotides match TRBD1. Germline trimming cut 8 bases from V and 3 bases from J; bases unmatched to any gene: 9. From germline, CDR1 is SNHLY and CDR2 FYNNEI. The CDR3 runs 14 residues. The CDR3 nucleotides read TGTGCCAGCGCCCTGACAGGGAAATACACTGAAGCTTTCTTT. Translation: CASALTGKYTEAFF.

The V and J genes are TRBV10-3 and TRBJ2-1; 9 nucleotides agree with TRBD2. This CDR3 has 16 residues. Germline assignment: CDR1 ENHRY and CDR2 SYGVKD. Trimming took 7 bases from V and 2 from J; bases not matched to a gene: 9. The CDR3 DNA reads TGTGCCATCATGGGATTGATAGCGGGGGCCTACAATGAGCAGTTCTTC. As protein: CAIMGLIAGAYNEQFF.

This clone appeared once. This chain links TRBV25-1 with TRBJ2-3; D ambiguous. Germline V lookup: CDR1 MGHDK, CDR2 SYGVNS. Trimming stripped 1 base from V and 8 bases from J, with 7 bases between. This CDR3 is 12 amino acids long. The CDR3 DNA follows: TGTGCCAGCAGTGAATCGGGTGGTACGCAGTATTTT. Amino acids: CASSESGGTQYF.

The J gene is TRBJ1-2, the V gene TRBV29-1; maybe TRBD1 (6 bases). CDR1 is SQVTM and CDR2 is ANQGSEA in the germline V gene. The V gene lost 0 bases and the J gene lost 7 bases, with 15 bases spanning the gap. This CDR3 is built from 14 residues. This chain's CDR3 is CSVEDLQGRSGYTF. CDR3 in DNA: TGCAGCGTTGAAGATCTGCAGGGGCGTTCTGGCTACACCTTC.

CDR3 bases: TGTGCCAGCAGCAAAGGGTTTGGGGGGAGCTCCTACAATGAGCAGTTCTTC. Translation gives CASSKGFGGSSYNEQFF. The chain employs TRBV21-1 and TRBJ2-1; TRBD2, as called in the table, went unchecked against the DNA. TRBV21-1 is a documented pseudogene. This CDR3 spans 17 amino acids.

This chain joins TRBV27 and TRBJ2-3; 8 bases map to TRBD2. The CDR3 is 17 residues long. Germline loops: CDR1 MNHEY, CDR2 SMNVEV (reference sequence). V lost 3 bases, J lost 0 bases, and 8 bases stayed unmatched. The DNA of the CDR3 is TGTGCCAGCAGTTTTGTAGCGGGGCCCGAGAGCACAGATACGCAGTATTTT. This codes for CASSFVAGPESTDTQYF.

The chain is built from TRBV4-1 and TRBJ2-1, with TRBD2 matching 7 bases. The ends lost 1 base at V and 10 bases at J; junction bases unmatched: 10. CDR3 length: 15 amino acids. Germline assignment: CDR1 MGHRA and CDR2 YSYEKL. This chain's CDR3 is CASSQGGSGIREQFF. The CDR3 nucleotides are TGCGCCAGCAGCCAAGGGGGGAGCGGGATAAGGGAGCAGTTCTTC.

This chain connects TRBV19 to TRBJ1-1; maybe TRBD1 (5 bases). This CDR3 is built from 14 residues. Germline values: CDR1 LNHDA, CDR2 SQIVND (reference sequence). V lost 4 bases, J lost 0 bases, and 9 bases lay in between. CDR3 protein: CASSTGRLNTEAFF. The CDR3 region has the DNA TGTGCCAGTAGTACAGGGCGTTTGAACACTGAAGCTTTCTTT.

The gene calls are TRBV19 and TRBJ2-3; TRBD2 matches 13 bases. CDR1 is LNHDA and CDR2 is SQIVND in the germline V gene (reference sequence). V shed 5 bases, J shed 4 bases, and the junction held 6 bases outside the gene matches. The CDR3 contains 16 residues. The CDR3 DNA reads TGTGCCAGTAGTTCTTGGACTAGCGGGAGCGCAGATACGCAGTATTTT. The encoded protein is CASSSWTSGSADTQYF.

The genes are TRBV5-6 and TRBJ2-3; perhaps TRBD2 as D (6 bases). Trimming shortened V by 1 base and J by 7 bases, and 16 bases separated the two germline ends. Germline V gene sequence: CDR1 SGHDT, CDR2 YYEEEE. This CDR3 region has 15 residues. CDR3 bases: TGTGCCAGCAGCTTGTCCCGGCTCCGCGGGAATACGCAGTATTTT. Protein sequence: CASSLSRLRGNTQYF.

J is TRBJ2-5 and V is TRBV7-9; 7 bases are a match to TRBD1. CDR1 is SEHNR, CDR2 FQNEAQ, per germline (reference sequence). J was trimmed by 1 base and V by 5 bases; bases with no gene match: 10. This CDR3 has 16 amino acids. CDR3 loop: CASSKSWDSLQETQYF. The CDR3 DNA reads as TGTGCCAGCAGCAAATCCTGGGACAGCCTCCAAGAGACCCAGTACTTC.

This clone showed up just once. CDR3 protein: CASSAGTAGIQETQYF. In nucleotides, the CDR3 is TGCGCCAGCAGCGCGGGGACAGCCGGGATCCAAGAGACCCAGTACTTC. The rearrangement uses TRBV5-1 and TRBJ2-5, with D perhaps matching TRBD1 (7 bases). V lost 4 bases and J 1 base, leaving 17 bases between the germline ends. Germline V gene sequence: CDR1 SGHRS, CDR2 YFSETQ. CDR3 length: 16 amino acids.

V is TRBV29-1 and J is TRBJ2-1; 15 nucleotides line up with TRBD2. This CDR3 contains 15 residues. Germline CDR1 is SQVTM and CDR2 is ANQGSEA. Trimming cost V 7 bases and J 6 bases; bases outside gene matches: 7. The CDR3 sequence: CSAQGLAGGPNEQFF. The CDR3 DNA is TGCAGCGCCCAAGGACTAGCGGGAGGGCCCAATGAGCAGTTCTTC.

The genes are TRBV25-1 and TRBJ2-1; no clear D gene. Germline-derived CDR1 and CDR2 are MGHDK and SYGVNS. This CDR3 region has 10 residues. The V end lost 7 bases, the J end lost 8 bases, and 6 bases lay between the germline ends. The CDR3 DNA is TGTGCCAGCAAGAGAGATGAGCAGTTCTTC. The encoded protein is CASKRDEQFF.

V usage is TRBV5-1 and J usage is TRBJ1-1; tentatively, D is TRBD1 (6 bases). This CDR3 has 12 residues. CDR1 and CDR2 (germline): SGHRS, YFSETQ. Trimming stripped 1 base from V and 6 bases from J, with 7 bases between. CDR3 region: CASSLTGPEAFF. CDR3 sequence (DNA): TGCGCCAGCAGCTTGACAGGGCCTGAAGCTTTCTTT.

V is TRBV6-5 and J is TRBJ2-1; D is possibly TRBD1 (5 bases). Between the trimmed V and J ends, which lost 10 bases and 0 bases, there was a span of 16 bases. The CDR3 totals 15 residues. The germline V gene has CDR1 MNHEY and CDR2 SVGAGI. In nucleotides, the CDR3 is TGTGCCATACGGAGCCGACAGAGCTCCTACAATGAGCAGTTCTTC. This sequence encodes CAIRSRQSSYNEQFF.